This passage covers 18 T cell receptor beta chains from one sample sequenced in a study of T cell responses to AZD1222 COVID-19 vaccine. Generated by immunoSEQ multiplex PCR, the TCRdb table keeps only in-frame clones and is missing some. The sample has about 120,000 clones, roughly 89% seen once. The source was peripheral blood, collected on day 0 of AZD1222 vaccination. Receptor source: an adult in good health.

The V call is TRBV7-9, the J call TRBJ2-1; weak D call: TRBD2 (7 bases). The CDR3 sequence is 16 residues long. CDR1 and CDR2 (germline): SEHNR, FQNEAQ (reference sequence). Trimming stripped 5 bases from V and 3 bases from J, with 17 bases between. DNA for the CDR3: TGTGCCAGCAGCCCCCGGGGGGCCCCAGACTACAATGAGCAGTTCTTC. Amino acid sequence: CASSPRGAPDYNEQFF.

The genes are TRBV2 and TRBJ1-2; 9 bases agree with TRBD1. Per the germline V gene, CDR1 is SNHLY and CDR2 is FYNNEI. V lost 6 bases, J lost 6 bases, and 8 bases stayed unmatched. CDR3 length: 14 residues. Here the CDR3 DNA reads TGTGCCAGCAGAAGACAGGGGGTCTTCGATGGCTACACCTTC. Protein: CASRRQGVFDGYTF. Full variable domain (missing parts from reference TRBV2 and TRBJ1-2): EPEVTQTPSHQVTQMGQEVILRCVPISNHLYFYWYRQILGQKVEFLVSFYNNEISEKSEIFDDQFSVERPDGSNFTLKIRSTKLEDSAMYFCASRRQGVFDGYTFGSGTRLTVV.

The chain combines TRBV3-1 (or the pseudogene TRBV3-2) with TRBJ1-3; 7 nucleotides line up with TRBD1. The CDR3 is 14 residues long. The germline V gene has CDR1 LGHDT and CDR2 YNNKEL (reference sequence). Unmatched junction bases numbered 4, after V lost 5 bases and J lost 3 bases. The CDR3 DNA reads TGTGCCAGCAGCGGGACAGACTATGGAAACACCATATATTTT. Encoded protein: CASSGTDYGNTIYF.

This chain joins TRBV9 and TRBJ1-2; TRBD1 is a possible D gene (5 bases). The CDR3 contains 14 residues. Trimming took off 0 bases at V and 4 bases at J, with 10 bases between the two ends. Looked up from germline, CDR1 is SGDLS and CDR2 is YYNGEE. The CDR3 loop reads CASSVGGGGYGYTF. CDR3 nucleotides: TGTGCCAGCAGCGTAGGGGGCGGGGGCTATGGCTACACCTTC.

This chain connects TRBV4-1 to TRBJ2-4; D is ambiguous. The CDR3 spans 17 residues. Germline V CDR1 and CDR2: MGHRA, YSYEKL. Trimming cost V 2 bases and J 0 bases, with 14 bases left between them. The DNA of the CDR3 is TGCGCCAGCAGCCAATCCAATATGGGTTTAGCCAAAAACATTCAGTACTTC. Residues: CASSQSNMGLAKNIQYF.

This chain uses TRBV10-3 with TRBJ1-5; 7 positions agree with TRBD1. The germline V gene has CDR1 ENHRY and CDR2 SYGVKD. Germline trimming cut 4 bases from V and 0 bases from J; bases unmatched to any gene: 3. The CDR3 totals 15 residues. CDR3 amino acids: CAISGDSSSNQPQHF. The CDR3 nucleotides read TGTGCCATCAGTGGGGACAGCTCTAGCAATCAGCCCCAGCATTTT.

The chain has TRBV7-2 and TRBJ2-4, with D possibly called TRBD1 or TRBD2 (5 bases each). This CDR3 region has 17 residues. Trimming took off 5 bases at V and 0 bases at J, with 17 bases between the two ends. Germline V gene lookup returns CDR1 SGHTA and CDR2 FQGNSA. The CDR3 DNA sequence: TGTGCCAGCAGCCTACGACAACGGGGACCAGCCAAAAACATTCAGTACTTC. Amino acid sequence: CASSLRQRGPAKNIQYF.

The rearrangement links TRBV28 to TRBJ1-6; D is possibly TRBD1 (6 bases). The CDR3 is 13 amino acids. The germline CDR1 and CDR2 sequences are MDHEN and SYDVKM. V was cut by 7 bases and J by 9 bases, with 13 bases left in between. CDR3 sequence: CASIGRGTSPLHF. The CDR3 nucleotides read TGTGCCAGCATTGGCAGGGGAACTTCACCCCTCCACTTT.

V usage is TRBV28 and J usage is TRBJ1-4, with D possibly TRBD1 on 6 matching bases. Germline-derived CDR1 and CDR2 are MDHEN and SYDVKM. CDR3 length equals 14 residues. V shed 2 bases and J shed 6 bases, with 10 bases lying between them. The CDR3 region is CASSLREGDEKLFF. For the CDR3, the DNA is TGTGCCAGCAGTTTACGCGAGGGGGATGAAAAACTGTTTTTT.

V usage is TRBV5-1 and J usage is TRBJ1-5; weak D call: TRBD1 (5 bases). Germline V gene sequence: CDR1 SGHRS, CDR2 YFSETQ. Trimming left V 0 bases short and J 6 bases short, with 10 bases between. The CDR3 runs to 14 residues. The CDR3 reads CASSLVSGSQPQHF. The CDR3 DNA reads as TGCGCCAGCAGCTTGGTATCAGGGAGTCAGCCCCAGCATTTT.

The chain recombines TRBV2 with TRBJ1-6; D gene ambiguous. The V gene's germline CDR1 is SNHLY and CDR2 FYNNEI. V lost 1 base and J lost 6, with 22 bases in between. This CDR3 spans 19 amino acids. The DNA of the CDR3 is TGTGCCAGCAGTGAAGTAGTAGGGTTTTGGAGGGAGATTAATTCACCCCTCCACTTT. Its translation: CASSEVVGFWREINSPLHF.

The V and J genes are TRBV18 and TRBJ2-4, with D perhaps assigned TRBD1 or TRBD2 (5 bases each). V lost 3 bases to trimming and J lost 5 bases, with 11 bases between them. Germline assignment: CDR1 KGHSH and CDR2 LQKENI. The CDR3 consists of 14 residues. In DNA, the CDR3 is TGTGCCAGCTCACCGAGGGGCACACAAAACATTCAGTACTTC. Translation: CASSPRGTQNIQYF.

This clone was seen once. CDR3 coding DNA: TGCAGCGTTGATTTTATGTTTAAGAGGAACACTGAAGCTTTCTTT. Its translation is CSVDFMFKRNTEAFF. The chain couples TRBV29-1 to TRBJ1-1; no firm D call. The CDR3 has 15 residues. V was shortened by 3 bases and J by 1 base, with 15 bases between the two germline ends. Germline values: CDR1 SQVTM, CDR2 ANQGSEA.

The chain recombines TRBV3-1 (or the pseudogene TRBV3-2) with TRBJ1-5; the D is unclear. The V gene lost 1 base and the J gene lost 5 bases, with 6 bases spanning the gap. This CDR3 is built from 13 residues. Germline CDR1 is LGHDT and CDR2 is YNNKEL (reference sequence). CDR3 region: CASSQARDQPQHF. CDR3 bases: TGTGCCAGCAGCCAAGCCAGAGATCAGCCCCAGCATTTT.

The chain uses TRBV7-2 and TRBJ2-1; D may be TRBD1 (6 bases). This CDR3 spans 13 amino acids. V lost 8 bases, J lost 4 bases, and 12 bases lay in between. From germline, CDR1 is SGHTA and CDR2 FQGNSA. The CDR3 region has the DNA TGTGCCAGCGGACCTAGGGGGTACAATGAGCAGTTCTTC. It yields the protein CASGPRGYNEQFF.

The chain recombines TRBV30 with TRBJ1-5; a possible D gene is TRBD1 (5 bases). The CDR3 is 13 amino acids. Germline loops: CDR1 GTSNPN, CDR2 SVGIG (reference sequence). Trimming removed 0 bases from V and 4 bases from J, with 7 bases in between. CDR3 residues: CAWSVQDNQPQHF. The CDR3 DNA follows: TGTGCCTGGAGTGTACAGGATAATCAGCCCCAGCATTTT.

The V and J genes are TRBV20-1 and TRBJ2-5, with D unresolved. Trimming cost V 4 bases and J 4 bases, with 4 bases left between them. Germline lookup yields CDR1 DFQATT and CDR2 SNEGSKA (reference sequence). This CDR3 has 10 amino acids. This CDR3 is CSATGETQYF. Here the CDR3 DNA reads TGCAGTGCTACCGGAGAGACCCAGTACTTC.

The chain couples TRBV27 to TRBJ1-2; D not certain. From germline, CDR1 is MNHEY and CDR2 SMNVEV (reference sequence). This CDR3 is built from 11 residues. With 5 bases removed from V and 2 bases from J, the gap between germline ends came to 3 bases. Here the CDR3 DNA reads TGTGCCAGCAGTGACAACTATGGCTACACCTTC. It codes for CASSDNYGYTF.